This T cell receptor beta chain was recorded in a study of T cells after yellow fever vaccination. Study-wide results and limits: Clones that expanded after primary vaccination mostly reappeared after the booster (over 95% CD4, 70% to 90% CD8). A small proportion of clonotypes was detected in both the CD4 and CD8 compartments. There was a possibility that FACS-sorted repertoires contained abundant clonotypes contaminating from the bulk population.

Each CDR3 protein is one row after TCRdb ran MiXCR on the 5' RACE reads. The sample holds 99,000 or so distinct CDR3 sequences, around 5.8% seen once. The CDR3 totals 15 residues. V was cut by 6 bases and J by 3 bases, with 17 bases left in between. This clonotype was observed a handful of times. What it binds is unknown. This sequence joins TRBV12-3 or TRBV12-4 and TRBJ1-2, with D possibly matching TRBD1 (5 bases). Specimen: CD8+ T cells sorted from PBMCs, collected 10 days after the yellow fever booster vaccination. This clonotype originated in a man aged 18-30 years who received the YFV17D yellow fever vaccine. This CDR3 reads CASRPQVLPYYGYTF. CDR3 bases: TGTGCCAGCAGACCACAGGTCCTCCCGTACTATGGCTACACCTTC.